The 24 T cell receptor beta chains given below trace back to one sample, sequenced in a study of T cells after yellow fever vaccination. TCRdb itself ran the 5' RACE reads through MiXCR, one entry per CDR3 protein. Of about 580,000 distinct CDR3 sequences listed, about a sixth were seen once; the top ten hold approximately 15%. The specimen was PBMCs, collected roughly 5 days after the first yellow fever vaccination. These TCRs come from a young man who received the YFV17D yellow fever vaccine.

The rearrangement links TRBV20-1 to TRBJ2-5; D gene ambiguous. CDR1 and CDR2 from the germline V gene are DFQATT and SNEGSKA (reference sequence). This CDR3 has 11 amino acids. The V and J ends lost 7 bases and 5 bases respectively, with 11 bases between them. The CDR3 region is CSGYTPETQYF. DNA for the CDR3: TGCAGTGGATACACCCCGGAGACCCAGTACTTC.

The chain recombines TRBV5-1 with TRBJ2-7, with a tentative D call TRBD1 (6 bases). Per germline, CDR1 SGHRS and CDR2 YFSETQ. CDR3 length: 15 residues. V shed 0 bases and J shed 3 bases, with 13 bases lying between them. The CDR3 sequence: CASSLGPDSYYEQYF. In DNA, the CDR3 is TGCGCCAGCAGCTTGGGCCCGGACAGTTACTACGAGCAGTACTTC. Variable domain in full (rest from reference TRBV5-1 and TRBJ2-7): KAGVTQTPRYLIKTRGQQVTLSCSPISGHRSVSWYQQTPGQGLQFLFEYFSETQRNKGNFPGRFSGRQFSNSRSEMNVSTLELGDSALYLCASSLGPDSYYEQYFGPGTRLTVT.

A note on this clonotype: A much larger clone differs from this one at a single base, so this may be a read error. The CDR3 region is CASSAGGTDAYNEQFF. CDR3 nucleotides: TGTGCCAGCAGCGCCGGCGGGACGGACGCCTACAATGAGCAGTTCTTC. The chain has TRBV9 and TRBJ2-1; D perhaps matches TRBD2 (6 bases). V lost 3 bases and J lost 2, with 15 bases in between. The CDR3 contains 16 residues. Germline CDR1 reads SGDLS; CDR2 reads YYNGEE.

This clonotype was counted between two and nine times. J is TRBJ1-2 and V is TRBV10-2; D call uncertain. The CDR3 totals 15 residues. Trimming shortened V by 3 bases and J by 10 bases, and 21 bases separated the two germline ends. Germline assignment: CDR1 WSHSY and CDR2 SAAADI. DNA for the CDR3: TGCGCCAGCAGTGACCGAAGGGAGGGTTCTGAGGCCTACACCTTC. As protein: CASSDRREGSEAYTF.

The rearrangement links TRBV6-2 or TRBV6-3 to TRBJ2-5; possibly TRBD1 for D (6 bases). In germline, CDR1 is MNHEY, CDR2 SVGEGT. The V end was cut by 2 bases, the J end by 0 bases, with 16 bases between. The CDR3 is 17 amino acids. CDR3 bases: TGTGCCAGCAGTTACAACAGGGAAAAGGGTAACCAAGAGACCCAGTACTTC. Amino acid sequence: CASSYNREKGNQETQYF.

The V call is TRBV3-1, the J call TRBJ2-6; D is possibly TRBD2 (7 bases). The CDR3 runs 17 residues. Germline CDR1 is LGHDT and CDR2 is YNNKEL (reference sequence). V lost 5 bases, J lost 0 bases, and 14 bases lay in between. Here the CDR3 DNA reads TGTGCCAGCAGCTCTGGCGGGGGCCCCTCTGGGGCCAACGTCCTGACTTTC. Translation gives CASSSGGGPSGANVLTF.

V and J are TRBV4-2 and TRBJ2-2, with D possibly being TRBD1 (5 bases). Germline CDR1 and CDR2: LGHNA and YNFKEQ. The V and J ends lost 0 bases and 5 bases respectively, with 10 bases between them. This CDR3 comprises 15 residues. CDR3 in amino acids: CASSQEIQGTGELFF. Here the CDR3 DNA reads TGTGCCAGCAGCCAAGAAATTCAGGGAACCGGGGAGCTGTTTTTT.

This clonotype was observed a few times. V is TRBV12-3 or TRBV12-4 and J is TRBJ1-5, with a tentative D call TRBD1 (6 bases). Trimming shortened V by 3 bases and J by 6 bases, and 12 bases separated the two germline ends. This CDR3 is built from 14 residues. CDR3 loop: CASSLEGEFQPQHF. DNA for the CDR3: TGTGCCAGCAGTTTGGAGGGGGAATTTCAGCCCCAGCATTTT.

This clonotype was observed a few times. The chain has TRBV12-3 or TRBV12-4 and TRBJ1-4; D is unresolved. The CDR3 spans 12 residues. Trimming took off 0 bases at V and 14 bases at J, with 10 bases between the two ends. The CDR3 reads CASSLAAGLLFF. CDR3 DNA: TGTGCCAGCAGTTTAGCGGCCGGGTTGCTGTTTTTT.

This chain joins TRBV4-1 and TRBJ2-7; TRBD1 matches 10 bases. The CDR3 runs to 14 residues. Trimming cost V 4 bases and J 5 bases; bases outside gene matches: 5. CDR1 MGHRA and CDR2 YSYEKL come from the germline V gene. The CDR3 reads CASSPRQGADEQYV. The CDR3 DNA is TGCGCCAGCAGCCCCCGACAGGGGGCCGACGAGCAGTACGTC.

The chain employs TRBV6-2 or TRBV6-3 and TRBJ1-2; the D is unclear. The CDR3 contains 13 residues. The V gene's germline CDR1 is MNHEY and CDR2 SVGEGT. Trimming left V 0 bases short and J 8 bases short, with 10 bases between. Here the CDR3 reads CASSYSAGGGYTF. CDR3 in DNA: TGTGCCAGCAGTTACTCGGCAGGCGGCGGCTACACCTTC.

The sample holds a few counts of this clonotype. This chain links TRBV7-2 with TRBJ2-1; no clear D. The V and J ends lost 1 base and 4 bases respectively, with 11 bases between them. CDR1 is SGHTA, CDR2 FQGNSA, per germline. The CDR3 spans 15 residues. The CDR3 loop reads CASSLDTAGYNEQFF. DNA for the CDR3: TGTGCCAGCAGCTTAGACACTGCCGGTTACAATGAGCAGTTCTTC. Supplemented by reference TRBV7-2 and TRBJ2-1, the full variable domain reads GAGVSQSPSNKVTEKGKDVELRCDPISGHTALYWYRQSLGQGLEFLIYFQGNSAPDKSGLPSDRFSAERTGGSVSTLTIQRTQQEDSAVYLCASSLDTAGYNEQFFGPGTRLTVL.

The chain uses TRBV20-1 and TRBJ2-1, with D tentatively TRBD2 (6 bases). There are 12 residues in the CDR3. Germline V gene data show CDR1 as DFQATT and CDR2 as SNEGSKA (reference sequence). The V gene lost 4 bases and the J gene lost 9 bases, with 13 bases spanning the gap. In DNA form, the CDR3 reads TGCAGTGCTATGGGGGGACGGGGTGAGCAGTTCTTC. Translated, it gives CSAMGGRGEQFF.

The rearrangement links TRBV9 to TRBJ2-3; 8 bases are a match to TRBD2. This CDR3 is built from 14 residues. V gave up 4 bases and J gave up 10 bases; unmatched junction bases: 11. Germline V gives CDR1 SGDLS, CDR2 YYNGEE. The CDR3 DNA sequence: TGTGCCAGCAGCCCGGGAGGGGCTCGACCACCGCAGTATTTT. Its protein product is CASSPGGARPPQYF.

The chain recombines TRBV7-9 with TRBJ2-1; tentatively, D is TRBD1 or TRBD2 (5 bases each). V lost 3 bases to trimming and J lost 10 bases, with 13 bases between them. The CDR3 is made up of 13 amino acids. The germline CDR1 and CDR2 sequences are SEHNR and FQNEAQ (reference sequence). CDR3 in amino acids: CASSLGRVSEQFF. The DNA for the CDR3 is TGTGCCAGCAGCTTGGGACGGGTCAGCGAGCAGTTCTTC. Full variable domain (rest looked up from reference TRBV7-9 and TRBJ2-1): DTGVSQNPRHKITKRGQNVTFRCDPISEHNRLYWYRQTLGQGPEFLTYFQNEAQLEKSRLLSDRFSAERPKGSFSTLEIQRTEQGDSAMYLCASSLGRVSEQFFGPGTRLTVL.

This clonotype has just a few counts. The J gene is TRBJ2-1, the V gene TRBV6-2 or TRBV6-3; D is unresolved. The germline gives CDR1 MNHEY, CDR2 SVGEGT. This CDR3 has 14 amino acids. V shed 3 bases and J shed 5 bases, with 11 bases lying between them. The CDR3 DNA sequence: TGTGCCAGCAGTTATTTGACTGTGGACAATGAGCAGTTCTTC. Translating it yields CASSYLTVDNEQFF.

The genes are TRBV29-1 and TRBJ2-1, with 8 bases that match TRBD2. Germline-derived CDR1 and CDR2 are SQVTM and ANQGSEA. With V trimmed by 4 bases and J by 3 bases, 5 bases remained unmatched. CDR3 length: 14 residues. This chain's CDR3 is CSVVSGGIYNEQFF. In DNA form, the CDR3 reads TGCAGCGTTGTGAGCGGGGGAATCTACAATGAGCAGTTCTTC.

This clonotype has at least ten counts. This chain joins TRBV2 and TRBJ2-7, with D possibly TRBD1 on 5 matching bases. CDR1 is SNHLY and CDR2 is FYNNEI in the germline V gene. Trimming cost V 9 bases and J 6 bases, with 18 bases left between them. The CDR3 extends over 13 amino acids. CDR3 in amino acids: CARSPQGLGEQYF. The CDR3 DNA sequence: TGTGCCAGATCTCCCCAGGGTTTGGGCGAGCAGTACTTC.

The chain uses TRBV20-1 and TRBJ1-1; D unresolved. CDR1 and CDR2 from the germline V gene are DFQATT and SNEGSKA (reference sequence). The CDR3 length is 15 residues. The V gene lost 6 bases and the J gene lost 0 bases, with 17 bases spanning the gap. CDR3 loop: CSAPRSGQLNTEAFF. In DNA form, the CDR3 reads TGCAGTGCCCCTCGGAGCGGCCAGCTGAACACTGAAGCTTTCTTT.

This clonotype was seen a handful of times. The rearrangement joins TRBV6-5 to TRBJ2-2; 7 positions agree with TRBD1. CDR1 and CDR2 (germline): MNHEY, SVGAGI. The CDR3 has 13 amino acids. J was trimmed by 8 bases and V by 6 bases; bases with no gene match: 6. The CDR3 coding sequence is TGTGCCAGCAGATACAGGGGTCAGGGGGAGCTGTTTTTT. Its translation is CASRYRGQGELFF.

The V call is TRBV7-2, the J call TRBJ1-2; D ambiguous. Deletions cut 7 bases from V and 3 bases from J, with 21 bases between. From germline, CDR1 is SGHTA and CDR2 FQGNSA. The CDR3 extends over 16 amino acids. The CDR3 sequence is CASTPGPGKGDYGYTF. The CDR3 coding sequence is TGTGCCAGCACCCCGGGCCCGGGTAAAGGCGACTATGGCTACACCTTC.

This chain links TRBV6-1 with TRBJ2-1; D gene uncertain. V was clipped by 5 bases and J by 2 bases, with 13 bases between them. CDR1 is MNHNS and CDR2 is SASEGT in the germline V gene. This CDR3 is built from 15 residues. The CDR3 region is CASSRFSSPYNEQFF. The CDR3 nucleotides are TGTGCCAGCAGTCGATTTTCCTCGCCCTACAATGAGCAGTTCTTC.

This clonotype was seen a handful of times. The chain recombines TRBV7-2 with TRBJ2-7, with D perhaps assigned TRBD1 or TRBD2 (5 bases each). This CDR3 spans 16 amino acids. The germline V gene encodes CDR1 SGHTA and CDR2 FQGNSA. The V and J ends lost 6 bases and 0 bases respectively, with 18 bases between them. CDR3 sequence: CASSSAGAQFSYEQYF. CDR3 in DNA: TGTGCCAGCAGTTCTGCCGGGGCCCAATTCTCCTACGAGCAGTACTTC. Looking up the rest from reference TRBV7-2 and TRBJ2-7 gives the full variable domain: GAGVSQSPSNKVTEKGKDVELRCDPISGHTALYWYRQSLGQGLEFLIYFQGNSAPDKSGLPSDRFSAERTGGSVSTLTIQRTQQEDSAVYLCASSSAGAQFSYEQYFGPGTRLTVT.

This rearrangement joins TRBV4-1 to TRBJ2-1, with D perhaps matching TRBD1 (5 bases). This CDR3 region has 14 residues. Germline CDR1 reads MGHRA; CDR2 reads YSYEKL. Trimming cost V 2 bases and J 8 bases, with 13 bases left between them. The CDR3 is CASSQPFQGHEQFF. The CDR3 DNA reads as TGCGCCAGCAGCCAACCATTTCAGGGCCATGAGCAGTTCTTC.